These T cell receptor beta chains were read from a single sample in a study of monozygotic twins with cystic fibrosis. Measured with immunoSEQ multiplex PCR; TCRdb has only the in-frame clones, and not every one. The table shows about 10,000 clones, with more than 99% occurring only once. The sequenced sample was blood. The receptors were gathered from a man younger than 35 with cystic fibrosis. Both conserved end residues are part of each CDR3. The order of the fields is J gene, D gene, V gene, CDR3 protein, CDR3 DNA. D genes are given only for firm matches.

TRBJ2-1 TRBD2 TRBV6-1 CASSEESGFSGRAWYNEQFF TGTGCCAGCAGTGAAGAGAGTGGATTTAGCGGGAGGGCCTGGTACAATGAGCAGTTCTTC
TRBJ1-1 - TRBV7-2 CASSLAGQGRAFF TGTGCCAGCAGCTTAGCGGGCCAGGGGAGAGCTTTCTTT
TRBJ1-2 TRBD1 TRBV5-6 CASSPWGQGIGYTF TGTGCCAGCAGCCCATGGGGACAGGGGATAGGCTACACCTTC
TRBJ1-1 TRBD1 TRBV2 CASSDETGRGTEAFF TGTGCCAGCAGTGACGAGACAGGGCGTGGCACTGAAGCTTTCTTT
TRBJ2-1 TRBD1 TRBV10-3 CAIRGQGAGEQFF TGTGCCATCAGGGGACAGGGGGCAGGAGAGCAGTTCTTC
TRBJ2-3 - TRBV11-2 CASSPGGSTDTQYF TGTGCCAGCAGCCCCGGTGGGAGCACAGATACGCAGTATTTT
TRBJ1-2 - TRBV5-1 CASSLDRRAGYTF TGCGCCAGCAGCTTGGACAGAAGAGCGGGCTACACCTTC
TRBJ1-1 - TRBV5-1 CASSLGTEAFF TGCGCCAGCAGCTTGGGGACTGAAGCTTTCTTT
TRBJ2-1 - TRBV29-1 CSVANSYNEQFF TGCAGCGTTGCTAACTCCTACAATGAGCAGTTCTTC
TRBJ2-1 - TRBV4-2 CASSRGRAVEQFF TGTGCCAGCAGCCGTGGGAGAGCGGTTGAGCAGTTCTTC
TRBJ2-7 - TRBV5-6 CASSLGDNIYEQYF TGTGCCAGCAGCTTGGGGGACAATATCTACGAGCAGTACTTC
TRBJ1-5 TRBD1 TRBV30 CAWSQGARDQPQHF TGTGCCTGGAGCCAGGGGGCAAGGGATCAGCCCCAGCATTTT
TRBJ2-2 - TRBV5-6 CASSLRRGLDTGELFF TGTGCCAGCAGCCTGAGGAGGGGCCTAGACACCGGGGAGCTGTTTTTT
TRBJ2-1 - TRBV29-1 CSVGLGYEQFF TGCAGCGTTGGGTTAGGCTATGAGCAGTTCTTC
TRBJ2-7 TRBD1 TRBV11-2 CASSYVTGGAYEQYF TGTGCCAGCAGCTACGTGACAGGGGGCGCCTACGAGCAGTACTTC